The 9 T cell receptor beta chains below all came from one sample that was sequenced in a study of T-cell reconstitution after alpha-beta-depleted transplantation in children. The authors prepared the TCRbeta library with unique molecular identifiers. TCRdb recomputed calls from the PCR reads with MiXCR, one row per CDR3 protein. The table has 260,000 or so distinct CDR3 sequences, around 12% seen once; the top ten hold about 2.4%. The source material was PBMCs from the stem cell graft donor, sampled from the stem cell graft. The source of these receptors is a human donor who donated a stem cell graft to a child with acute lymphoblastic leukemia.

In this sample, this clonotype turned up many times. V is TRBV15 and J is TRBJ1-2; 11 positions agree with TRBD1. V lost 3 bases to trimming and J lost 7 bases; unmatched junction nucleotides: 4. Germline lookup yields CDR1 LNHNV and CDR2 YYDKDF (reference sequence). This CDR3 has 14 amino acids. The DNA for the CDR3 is TGTGCCACCAGCAGCGGACAGGGGGCTAGTGGCTACACCTTC. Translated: CATSSGQGASGYTF.

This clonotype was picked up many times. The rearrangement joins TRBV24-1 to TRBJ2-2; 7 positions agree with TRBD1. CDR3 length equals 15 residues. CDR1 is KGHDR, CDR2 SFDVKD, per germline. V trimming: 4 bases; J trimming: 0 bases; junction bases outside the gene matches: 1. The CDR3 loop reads CATSEGGTNTGELFF. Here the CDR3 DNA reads TGTGCCACCAGTGAAGGGGGCACGAACACCGGGGAGCTGTTTTTT.

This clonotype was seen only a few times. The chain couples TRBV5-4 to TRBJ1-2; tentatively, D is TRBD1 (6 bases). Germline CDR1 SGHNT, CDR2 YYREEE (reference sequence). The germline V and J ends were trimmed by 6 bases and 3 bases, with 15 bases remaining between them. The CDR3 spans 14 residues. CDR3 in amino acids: CASTTGTEDYGYTF. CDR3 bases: TGTGCCAGCACAACAGGGACGGAAGACTATGGCTACACCTTC.

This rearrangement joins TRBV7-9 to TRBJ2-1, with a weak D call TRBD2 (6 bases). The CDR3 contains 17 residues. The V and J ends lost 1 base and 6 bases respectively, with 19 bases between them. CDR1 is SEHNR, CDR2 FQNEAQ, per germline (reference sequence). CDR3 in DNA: TGTGCCAGCAGCTTAGAGGTGGGAGGCTCCGACGGCAATGAGCAGTTCTTC. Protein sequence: CASSLEVGGSDGNEQFF.

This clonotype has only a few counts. As DNA, the CDR3 is TGCGCCAGCAGTAGACCCCCGGAGGCCTACACTGAAGCTTTCTTT. Its protein product is CASSRPPEAYTEAFF. The chain links TRBV5-1 to TRBJ1-1; D is ambiguous. CDR1 is SGHRS and CDR2 is YFSETQ in the germline V gene. Trimming removed 5 bases from V and 3 bases from J, with 17 bases in between. The CDR3 runs to 15 residues.

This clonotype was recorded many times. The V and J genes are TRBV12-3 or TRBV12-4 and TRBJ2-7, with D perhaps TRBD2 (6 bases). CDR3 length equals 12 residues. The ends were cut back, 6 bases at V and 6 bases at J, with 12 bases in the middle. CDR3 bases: TGTGCCAGCAGCCGGAGGGCCGGCGAGCAGTACTTC. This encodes CASSRRAGEQYF.

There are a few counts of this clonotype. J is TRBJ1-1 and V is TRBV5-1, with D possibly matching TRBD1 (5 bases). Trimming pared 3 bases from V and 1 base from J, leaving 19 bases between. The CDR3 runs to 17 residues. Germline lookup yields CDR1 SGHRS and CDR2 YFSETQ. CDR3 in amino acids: CASSSRGRTLANTEAFF. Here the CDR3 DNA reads TGCGCCAGCAGCTCTAGGGGTCGAACTCTCGCGAACACTGAAGCTTTCTTT.

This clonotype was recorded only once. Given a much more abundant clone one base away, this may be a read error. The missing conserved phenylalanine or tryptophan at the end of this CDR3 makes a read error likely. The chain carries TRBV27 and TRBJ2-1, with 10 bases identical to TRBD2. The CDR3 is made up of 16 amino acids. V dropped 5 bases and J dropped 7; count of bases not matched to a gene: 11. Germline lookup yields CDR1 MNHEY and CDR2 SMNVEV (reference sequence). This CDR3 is CASSRPRTSGLNEQFL. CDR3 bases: TGTGCCAGCAGTCGCCCCCGGACTAGCGGACTTAATGAGCAGTTCTTA.

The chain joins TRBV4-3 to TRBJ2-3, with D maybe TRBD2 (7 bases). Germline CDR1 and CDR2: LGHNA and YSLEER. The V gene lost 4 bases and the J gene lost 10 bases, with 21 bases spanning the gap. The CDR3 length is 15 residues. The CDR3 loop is CASSPIGGEGHPQYF. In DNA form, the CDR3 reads TGCGCCAGCAGCCCCATAGGGGGGGAGGGCCATCCGCAGTATTTT.